The present T cell receptor (beta chain) was sequenced within a study of identical twins. TCRdb reprocessed the 5' RACE reads via MiXCR and lists one record per CDR3 protein. The sample shows a few hundred thousand distinct CDR3 sequences, 5.5% to 7.5% of them seen only once. The CDR3 covers 17 residues. The trim removed 11 bases at V and 2 bases at J, leaving 15 bases unmatched. Germline assignment: CDR1 ENHRY and CDR2 SYGVKD. The same specimen was also included in a second study, on T cells expressing NK-cell markers. This second study notes: The study found dominant NKG2C+ clonotypes at roughly 1.0-7.0% of CD8+ T cells in over five donors. In several donors, these clonotypes also led the CD3+CD56-NKG2C+ fraction.

The rearrangement joins TRBV10-3 to TRBJ2-3, with TRBD2 identical over 11 bases. Material: CD8+ T cells sorted from blood. This receptor was obtained from a woman between 18 and 29 years old in good health. Here the CDR3 reads CASRLAGTTTSTDTQYF. CDR3 in DNA: TGTGCCTCTCGACTAGCGGGAACTACCACCTCCACAGATACGCAGTATTTT.